The 29 T cell receptor beta chains given below trace back to one sample, sequenced in a study of identical twins. MiXCR, applied by TCRdb to the 5' RACE reads, yields one record per CDR3 protein. This sample has around 510,000 distinct CDR3 sequences, with 13% to 15% found just once. These same records also appear under a second study, on yellow fever vaccine responses in identical twins.

The source material was CD4+ T cells sorted from blood. All receptors derive from a woman aged 18-35 years in good health.

This clonotype has a count of ten or more. The rearrangement links TRBV6-1 to TRBJ2-7; TRBD2 is a possible D gene (5 bases). Germline CDR1 and CDR2: MNHNS and SASEGT. V lost 2 bases and J lost 1, with 9 bases in between. The CDR3 extends over 14 amino acids. The CDR3 coding sequence is TGTGCCAGCAGTGAATTTGGAGGTTCCTACGAGCAGTACTTC. As protein: CASSEFGGSYEQYF.

The sample holds a few counts of this clonotype. The chain joins TRBV15 to TRBJ2-5; the D gene is possibly TRBD2 (6 bases). This CDR3 region has 17 residues. In germline, CDR1 is LNHNV, CDR2 YYDKDF (reference sequence). The germline V and J ends were trimmed by 0 bases and 2 bases, with 16 bases remaining between them. CDR3 coding DNA: TGTGCCACCAGCAGAGAGGGGACTGCGGGCAGTCAAGAGACCCAGTACTTC. Its protein is CATSREGTAGSQETQYF.

The sample holds a few counts of this clonotype. The rearrangement links TRBV7-8 to TRBJ2-5; D is uncertain. The CDR3 covers 14 residues. Per germline, CDR1 SGHVS and CDR2 FQNEAQ. Trimming took off 0 bases at V and 2 bases at J, with 7 bases between the two ends. CDR3 loop: CASSLAWVQETQYF. CDR3 DNA: TGTGCCAGCAGCTTAGCATGGGTTCAAGAGACCCAGTACTTC.

The chain couples TRBV10-1 to TRBJ2-3, with 8 bases identical to TRBD1. The CDR3 is 17 amino acids. Germline V gene lookup returns CDR1 WNHNN and CDR2 SYGVQD (reference sequence). V lost 8 bases, J lost 1 base, and 14 bases stayed unmatched. CDR3 sequence reads: CASANLGTGERTDTQYF. The CDR3 nucleotides read TGCGCCAGCGCTAACCTCGGGACAGGAGAACGCACAGATACGCAGTATTTT.

This clonotype was observed a handful of times. DNA for the CDR3: TGCGCCAGCAGCCCGGGGACAAAGGGATTGGTTGGAGAGACCCAGTACTTC. Its translation is CASSPGTKGLVGETQYF. The chain employs TRBV5-1 and TRBJ2-5; perhaps TRBD1 as D (6 bases). CDR3 length: 17 amino acids. V lost 4 bases to trimming and J lost 4 bases, with 23 bases between them. Germline loops: CDR1 SGHRS, CDR2 YFSETQ. Looking up the rest from reference TRBV5-1 and TRBJ2-5 gives the full variable domain: KAGVTQTPRYLIKTRGQQVTLSCSPISGHRSVSWYQQTPGQGLQFLFEYFSETQRNKGNFPGRFSGRQFSNSRSEMNVSTLELGDSALYLCASSPGTKGLVGETQYFGPGTRLLVL.

This chain uses TRBV11-2 with TRBJ2-7; 11 bases align to TRBD2. Germline assignment: CDR1 SGHAT and CDR2 FQNNGV. The ends lost 4 bases at V and 5 bases at J; junction bases unmatched: 10. This CDR3 spans 16 amino acids. CDR3 in DNA: TGTGCCAGCAGCTCCCTAGTCGCTAGCGGGGGGAACGAGCAGTACTTC. This gives the protein CASSSLVASGGNEQYF. Full variable domain (missing parts from reference TRBV11-2 and TRBJ2-7): EAGVAQSPRYKIIEKRQSVAFWCNPISGHATLYWYQQILGQGPKLLIQFQNNGVVDDSQLPKDRFSAERLKGVDSTLKIQPAKLEDSAVYLCASSSLVASGGNEQYFGPGTRLTVT.

The gene calls are TRBV11-2 and TRBJ2-5; perhaps TRBD1 as D (5 bases). The CDR3 loop spans 15 amino acids. Germline assignment: CDR1 SGHAT and CDR2 FQNNGV. Trimming removed 3 bases at V and 1 base at J, with 12 bases between. The CDR3 DNA sequence: TGTGCCAGCAGCTTTATGGGGCGGACCCAAGAGACCCAGTACTTC. Protein product: CASSFMGRTQETQYF.

This chain uses TRBV4-3 with TRBJ2-3; D remains unclear. Per germline, CDR1 LGHNA and CDR2 YSLEER. The CDR3 is 12 amino acids. V was shortened by 0 bases and J by 11 bases, with 9 bases between the two germline ends. The CDR3, as DNA: TGCGCCAGCAGCCAAGAGTCAGGTTGGCAGTATTTT. This translates into CASSQESGWQYF.

This clonotype was counted only a few times. The chain is built from TRBV21-1 and TRBJ2-5; the D segment call TRBD2 is taken from the table without a DNA check. TRBV21-1 is a documented pseudogene. The CDR3 consists of 14 residues. CDR3 in amino acids: CASSKAERGETQYF. CDR3 nucleotides: TGTGCCAGCAGCAAAGCGGAGCGGGGGGAGACCCAGTACTTC.

This clonotype came up many times. This chain links TRBV10-3 with TRBJ1-5; D perhaps matches TRBD1 (5 bases). The CDR3 runs to 13 residues. Trimming removed 2 bases at V and 6 bases at J, with 8 bases between. Per the germline V gene, CDR1 is ENHRY and CDR2 is SYGVKD. This CDR3 is CAISEGQRQPQHF. CDR3 bases: TGTGCCATCAGTGAGGGACAACGTCAGCCCCAGCATTTT.

This clonotype was counted between two and nine times. The gene calls are TRBV5-1 and TRBJ2-1, with 12 bases identical to TRBD2. There are 14 residues in the CDR3. V gave up 0 bases and J gave up 12 bases; unmatched junction bases: 4. Germline lookup yields CDR1 SGHRS and CDR2 YFSETQ. The CDR3 protein is CASSLGLAGVWQFF. CDR3 in DNA: TGCGCCAGCAGCTTGGGACTAGCGGGAGTGTGGCAGTTCTTC.

This clonotype appeared many times. The chain employs TRBV12-3 or TRBV12-4 and TRBJ2-3; 7 bases map to TRBD2. The CDR3 has 14 residues. With V trimmed by 6 bases and J by 3 bases, 6 bases remained unmatched. The CDR3 protein is CASSLRGGTDTQYF. The CDR3 DNA sequence: TGTGCCAGCAGCTTAAGGGGAGGGACAGATACGCAGTATTTT.

This clonotype showed up just a few times. The chain employs TRBV4-3 and TRBJ2-4, with 7 bases that match TRBD2. The CDR3 has 17 residues. CDR1 is LGHNA and CDR2 is YSLEER in the germline V gene. V was pared by 0 bases and J by 3 bases, with 8 bases of the junction left unmatched. The CDR3 nucleotides read TGCGCCAGCAGCCAAGATCCGGCGGGAGCGGTCAAAAACATTCAGTACTTC. Translation gives CASSQDPAGAVKNIQYF.

Only a few counts were recorded for this clonotype. This chain connects TRBV20-1 to TRBJ2-5; 8 bases line up with TRBD2. V lost 5 bases, J lost 5 bases, and 7 bases stayed unmatched. Germline CDR1 is DFQATT and CDR2 is SNEGSKA (reference sequence). The CDR3 extends over 13 amino acids. CDR3 nucleotide sequence: TGCAGTGCTGATCGGGGGGGCCGCGAGACCCAGTACTTC. Translated, it gives CSADRGGRETQYF.

This clonotype has a handful of counts. V gene TRBV3-1 combines with J gene TRBJ2-4; 9 bases fit TRBD2. This CDR3 is 20 amino acids long. Germline V gives CDR1 LGHDT, CDR2 YNNKEL (reference sequence). V gave up 3 bases and J gave up 0 bases; unmatched junction bases: 15. The CDR3 DNA follows: TGTGCCAGCAGCCACCTCGGGACTAGCCTTTCAAATCTAGCCAAAAACATTCAGTACTTC. As protein: CASSHLGTSLSNLAKNIQYF.

This clonotype was picked up a small number of times. V and J are TRBV21-1 and TRBJ2-3; no check of the table's D call, TRBD2, against the DNA was made. TRBV21-1 is reported as a pseudogene. The CDR3 runs 16 residues. CDR3: CASSSRGGPSTDTQYF. In DNA form, the CDR3 reads TGTGCCAGCAGCTCGCGCGGGGGCCCGAGCACAGATACGCAGTATTTT.

The chain joins TRBV19 to TRBJ1-5, with 7 bases identical to TRBD1. CDR1 and CDR2 from the germline V gene are LNHDA and SQIVND (reference sequence). The CDR3 totals 15 residues. V lost 3 bases, J lost 3 bases, and 5 bases stayed unmatched. CDR3 bases: TGTGCCAGTAGTATCGGACAGGCGATCAATCAGCCCCAGCATTTT. Translated, it gives CASSIGQAINQPQHF.

V and J are TRBV20-1 and TRBJ1-2, with a tentative D call TRBD1 (5 bases). This CDR3 is 12 amino acids long. V lost 6 bases, J lost 2 bases, and 10 bases lay in between. The germline gives CDR1 DFQATT, CDR2 SNEGSKA (reference sequence). The CDR3 bases are TGCAGTGCGGGGGGTCAAAACTATGGCTACACCTTC. Translated, it gives CSAGGQNYGYTF.

Only a few counts were recorded for this clonotype. The chain joins TRBV7-3 to TRBJ2-2; D is unclear. V was clipped by 3 bases and J by 4 bases, with 9 bases between them. The CDR3 consists of 14 residues. The V gene's germline CDR1 is SGHTA and CDR2 FQGTGA. CDR3 coding DNA: TGTGCCAGCAGCTTCCAGACAACCACCGGGGAGCTGTTTTTT. Translation gives CASSFQTTTGELFF.

Only a few counts were recorded for this clonotype. This chain joins TRBV20-1 and TRBJ2-4; weak D call: TRBD2 (5 bases). Trimming cost V 6 bases and J 9 bases, with 21 bases left between them. The CDR3 contains 14 residues. Germline values: CDR1 DFQATT, CDR2 SNEGSKA (reference sequence). Here the CDR3 DNA reads TGCAGTGCCCCCCCTCCGGGAACATTGGGCATTCAGTACTTC. Translated, it gives CSAPPPGTLGIQYF.

Many counts were recorded for this clonotype. J is TRBJ2-2 and V is TRBV5-1; D uncertain. The germline V gene has CDR1 SGHRS and CDR2 YFSETQ. V lost 2 bases, J lost 0 bases, and 11 bases lay in between. CDR3 length: 16 residues. The DNA of the CDR3 is TGCGCCAGCAGCTTTAGGTCAGACCCGAACACCGGGGAGCTGTTTTTT. Translated, it gives CASSFRSDPNTGELFF.

This clonotype was detected only a few times. The chain is built from TRBV2 and TRBJ2-2, with 9 bases identical to TRBD2. The V gene's germline CDR1 is SNHLY and CDR2 FYNNEI. This CDR3 spans 16 amino acids. Trimming took 4 bases from V and 4 from J; bases not matched to a gene: 7. CDR3 sequence reads: CASSGLAGSGTGELFF. As DNA, the CDR3 is TGTGCCAGCAGTGGGCTAGCGGGGTCGGGCACCGGGGAGCTGTTTTTT. The whole variable domain, remainder taken from reference TRBV2 and TRBJ2-2, is EPEVTQTPSHQVTQMGQEVILRCVPISNHLYFYWYRQILGQKVEFLVSFYNNEISEKSEIFDDQFSVERPDGSNFTLKIRSTKLEDSAMYFCASSGLAGSGTGELFFGEGSRLTVL.

The chain is built from TRBV12-3 or TRBV12-4 and TRBJ2-2, with 8 bases fitting TRBD1. Losses at the gene ends were 1 base for V and 2 bases for J; bases not matched to a gene: 6. The length of the CDR3 is 17 residues. DNA for the CDR3: TGTGCCAGCAGTTTAGTTGCCCCAGGGGGCAACACCGGGGAGCTGTTTTTT. Residues: CASSLVAPGGNTGELFF.

The chain joins TRBV7-6 to TRBJ2-1; TRBD2 matches at 10 bases. The germline CDR1 and CDR2 sequences are SGHVS and FNYEAQ. V shed 1 base and J 4 bases; nucleotides not matched to a gene: 10. The CDR3 totals 18 residues. CDR3: CASSLVGVGLASYNEQFF. Written as DNA, the CDR3 is TGTGCCAGCAGCTTAGTAGGTGTGGGACTAGCGTCATACAATGAGCAGTTCTTC.

The V and J genes are TRBV20-1 and TRBJ1-5; D not certain. Trimming removed 4 bases at V and 2 bases at J, with 15 bases between. The germline V gene has CDR1 DFQATT and CDR2 SNEGSKA (reference sequence). The CDR3 runs 15 residues. Here the CDR3 reads CSAIRLGLGNQPQHF. The CDR3 coding sequence is TGCAGTGCTATCAGATTGGGATTAGGCAATCAGCCCCAGCATTTT.

A few counts support this clonotype. J is TRBJ2-7 and V is TRBV7-9; TRBD2 is a possible D gene (5 bases). Trimming removed 5 bases at V and 2 bases at J, with 19 bases between. The CDR3 spans 16 residues. CDR1 SEHNR and CDR2 FQNEAQ come from the germline V gene (reference sequence). The CDR3 reads CASSQSTGKFPYEQYF. The CDR3 region has the DNA TGTGCCAGCAGCCAGTCAACCGGGAAATTTCCCTACGAGCAGTACTTC.

This clonotype was observed a few times. This chain joins TRBV6-5 and TRBJ2-3; D gene ambiguous. Germline loops: CDR1 MNHEY, CDR2 SVGAGI. With 0 bases removed from V and 2 bases from J, the gap between germline ends came to 9 bases. This CDR3 is built from 15 residues. CDR3 protein: CASSYSIGFTDTQYF. Written as DNA, the CDR3 is TGTGCCAGCAGTTACTCGATAGGGTTCACAGATACGCAGTATTTT.

V and J are TRBV12-3 or TRBV12-4 and TRBJ2-2; D remains ambiguous. The CDR3 sequence is 14 residues long. Between the trimmed V and J ends, which lost 6 bases and 1 base, there was a span of 9 bases. CDR3: CASRPNRNTGELFF. DNA of the CDR3: TGTGCCAGCAGGCCGAACAGGAACACCGGGGAGCTGTTTTTT.

The chain links TRBV7-2 to TRBJ1-3; D remains ambiguous. CDR3 length: 14 amino acids. Germline CDR1 reads SGHTA; CDR2 reads FQGNSA. Trimming stripped 4 bases from V and 4 bases from J, with 11 bases between. CDR3 sequence: CASSSDIWGNTIYF. The CDR3 DNA sequence: TGTGCCAGCAGCTCCGACATATGGGGAAACACCATATATTTT.